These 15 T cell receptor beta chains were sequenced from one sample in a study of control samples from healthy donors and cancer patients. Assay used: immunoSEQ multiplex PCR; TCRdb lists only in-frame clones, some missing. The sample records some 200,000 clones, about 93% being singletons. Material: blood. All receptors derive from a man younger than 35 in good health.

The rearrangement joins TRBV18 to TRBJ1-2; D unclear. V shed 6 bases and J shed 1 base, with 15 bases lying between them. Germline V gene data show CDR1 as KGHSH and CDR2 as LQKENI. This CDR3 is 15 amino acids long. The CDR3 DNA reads TGTGCCAGCTCCCTTATTTCGGCGAATAACTATGGCTACACCTTC. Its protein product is CASSLISANNYGYTF.

In nucleotides, the CDR3 is TGTGCCTGGAGTGTTCCGGGACTAGCGGGGAATGAGCAGTTCTTC. Translating gives CAWSVPGLAGNEQFF. J is TRBJ2-1 and V is TRBV30, with 13 bases that match TRBD2. The CDR3 is 15 residues long. From germline, CDR1 is GTSNPN and CDR2 SVGIG (reference sequence). With V trimmed by 0 bases and J by 7 bases, 3 bases remained unmatched.

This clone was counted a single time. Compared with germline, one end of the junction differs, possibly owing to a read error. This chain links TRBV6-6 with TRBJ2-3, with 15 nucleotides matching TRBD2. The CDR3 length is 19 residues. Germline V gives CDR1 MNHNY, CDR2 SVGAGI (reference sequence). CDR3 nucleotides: TGTGCCAGCAGCTACTTAGGACTAGCGGGGGGGCTTCCCCCAGATACGCAGTATTTT. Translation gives CASSYLGLAGGLPPDTQYF.

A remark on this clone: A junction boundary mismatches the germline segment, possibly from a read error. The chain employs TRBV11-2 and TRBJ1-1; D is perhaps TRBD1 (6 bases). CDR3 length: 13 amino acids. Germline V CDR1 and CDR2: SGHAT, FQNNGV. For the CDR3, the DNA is TGTGCCAGCAGCCTTCCAGGGGCTACTGAAACTTTCTTT. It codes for CASSLPGATETFF.

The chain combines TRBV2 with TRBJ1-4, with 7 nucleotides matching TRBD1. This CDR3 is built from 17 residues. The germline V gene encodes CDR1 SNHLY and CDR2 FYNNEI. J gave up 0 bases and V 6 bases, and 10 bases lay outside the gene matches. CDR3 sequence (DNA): TGTGCCAGCAGACGGAAAGGGGGACAGACAACTAATGAAAAACTGTTTTTT. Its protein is CASRRKGGQTTNEKLFF.

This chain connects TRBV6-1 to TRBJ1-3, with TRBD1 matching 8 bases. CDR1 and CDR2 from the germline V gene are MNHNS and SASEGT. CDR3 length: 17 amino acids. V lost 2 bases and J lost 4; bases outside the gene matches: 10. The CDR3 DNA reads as TGTGCCAGCAGTGAATCGAAATTGGGACAGGCAGGAAACACCATATATTTT. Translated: CASSESKLGQAGNTIYF.

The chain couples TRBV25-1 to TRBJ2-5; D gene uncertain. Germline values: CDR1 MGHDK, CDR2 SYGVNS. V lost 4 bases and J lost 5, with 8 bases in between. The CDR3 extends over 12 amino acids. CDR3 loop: CASSASGETQYF. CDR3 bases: TGTGCCAGCAGTGCTTCTGGGGAGACCCAGTACTTC.

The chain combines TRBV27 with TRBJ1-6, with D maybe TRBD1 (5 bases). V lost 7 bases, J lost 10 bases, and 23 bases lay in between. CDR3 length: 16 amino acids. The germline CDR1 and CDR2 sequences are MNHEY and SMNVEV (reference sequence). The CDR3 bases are TGTGCCAGCACCACGGCAGGGAGGATCGTCGACTCACCCCTCCACTTT. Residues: CASTTAGRIVDSPLHF.

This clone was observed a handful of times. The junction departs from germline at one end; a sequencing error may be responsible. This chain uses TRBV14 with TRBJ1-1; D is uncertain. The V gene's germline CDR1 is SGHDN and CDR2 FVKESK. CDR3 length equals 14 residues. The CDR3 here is CASRQGNLGTEAFF. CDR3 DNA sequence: TGTGCCAGCAGGCAAGGGAATCTAGGGACTGAAGCTTTCTTT.

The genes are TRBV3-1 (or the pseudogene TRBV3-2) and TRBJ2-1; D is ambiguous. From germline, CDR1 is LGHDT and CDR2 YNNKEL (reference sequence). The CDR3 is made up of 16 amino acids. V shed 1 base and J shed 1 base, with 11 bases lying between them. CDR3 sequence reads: CASSQVGTSSYNEQFF. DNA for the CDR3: TGTGCCAGCAGCCAAGTTGGTACAAGTTCCTACAATGAGCAGTTCTTC.

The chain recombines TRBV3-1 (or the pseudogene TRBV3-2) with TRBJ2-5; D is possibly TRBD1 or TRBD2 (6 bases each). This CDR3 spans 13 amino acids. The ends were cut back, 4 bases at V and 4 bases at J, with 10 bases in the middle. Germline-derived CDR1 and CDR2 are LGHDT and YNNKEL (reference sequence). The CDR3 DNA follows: TGTGCCAGCAGCCGCGGAGGGGGAGAGACCCAGTACTTC. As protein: CASSRGGGETQYF.

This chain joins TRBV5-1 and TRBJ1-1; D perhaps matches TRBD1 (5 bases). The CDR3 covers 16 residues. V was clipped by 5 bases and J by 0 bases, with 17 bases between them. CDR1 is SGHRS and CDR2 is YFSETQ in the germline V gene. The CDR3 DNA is TGCGCCAGCAGGAAGGGTATCCAGGGACTGAACACTGAAGCTTTCTTT. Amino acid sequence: CASRKGIQGLNTEAFF.

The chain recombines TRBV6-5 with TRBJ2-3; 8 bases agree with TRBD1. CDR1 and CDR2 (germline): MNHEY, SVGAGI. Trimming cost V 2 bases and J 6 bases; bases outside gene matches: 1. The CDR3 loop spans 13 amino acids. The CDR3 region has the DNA TGTGCCAGCAGTTACCGGACAGGGGATACGCAGTATTTT. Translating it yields CASSYRTGDTQYF.

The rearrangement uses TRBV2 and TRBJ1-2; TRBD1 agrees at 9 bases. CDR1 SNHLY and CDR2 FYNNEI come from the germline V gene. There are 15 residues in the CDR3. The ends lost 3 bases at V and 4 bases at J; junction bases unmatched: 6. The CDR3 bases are TGTGCCAGCAGTGACGGACAGGGGAACGTCTATGGCTACACCTTC. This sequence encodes CASSDGQGNVYGYTF.

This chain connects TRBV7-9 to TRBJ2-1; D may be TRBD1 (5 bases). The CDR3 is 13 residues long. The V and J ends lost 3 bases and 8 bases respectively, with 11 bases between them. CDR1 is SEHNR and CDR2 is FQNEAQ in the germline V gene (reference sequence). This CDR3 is CASSFSQGYEQFF. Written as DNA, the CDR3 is TGTGCCAGCAGCTTTAGCCAGGGTTATGAGCAGTTCTTC.